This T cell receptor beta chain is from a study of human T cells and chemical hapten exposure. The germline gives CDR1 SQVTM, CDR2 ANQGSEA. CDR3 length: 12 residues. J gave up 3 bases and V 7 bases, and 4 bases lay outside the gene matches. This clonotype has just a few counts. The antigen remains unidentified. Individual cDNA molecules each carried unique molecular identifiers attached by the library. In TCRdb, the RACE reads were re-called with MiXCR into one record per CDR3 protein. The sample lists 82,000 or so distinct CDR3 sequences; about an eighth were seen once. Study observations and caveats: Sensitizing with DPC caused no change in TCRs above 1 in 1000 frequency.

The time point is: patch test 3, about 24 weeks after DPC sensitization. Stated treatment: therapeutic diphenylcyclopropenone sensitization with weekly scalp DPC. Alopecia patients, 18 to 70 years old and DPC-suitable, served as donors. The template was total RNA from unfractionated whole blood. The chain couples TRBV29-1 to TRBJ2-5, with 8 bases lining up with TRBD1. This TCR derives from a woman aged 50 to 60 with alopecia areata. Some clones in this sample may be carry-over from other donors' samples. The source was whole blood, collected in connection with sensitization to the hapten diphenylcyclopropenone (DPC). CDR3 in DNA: TGCAGCGCTCACAGGGGGAAAGAGACCCAGTACTTC. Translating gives CSAHRGKETQYF.